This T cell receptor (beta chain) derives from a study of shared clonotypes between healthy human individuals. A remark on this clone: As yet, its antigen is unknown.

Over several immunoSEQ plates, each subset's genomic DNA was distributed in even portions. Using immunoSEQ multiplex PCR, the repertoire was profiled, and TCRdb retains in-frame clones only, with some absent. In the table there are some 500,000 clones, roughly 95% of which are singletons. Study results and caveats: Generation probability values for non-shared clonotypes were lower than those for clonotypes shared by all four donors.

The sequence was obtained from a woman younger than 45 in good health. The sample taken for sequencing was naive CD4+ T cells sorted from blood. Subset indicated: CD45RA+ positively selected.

The CDR3 DNA sequence: TGTGCCAGCTCCGTCGCGGGAGGTAATAACCAAGAGACCCAGTACTTC. Its protein product is CASSVAGGNNQETQYF. The rearrangement uses TRBV9 and TRBJ2-5; TRBD2 aligns across 8 bases. Per germline, CDR1 SGDLS and CDR2 YYNGEE. After removal of 7 bases from V and 0 bases from J, the junction contained 11 bases not matched to a gene. There are 16 residues in the CDR3.